This note documents a single T cell receptor (beta chain) sequence. This clonotype was detected only a few times. Its antigen target is currently unknown. No base quality values were provided; no much bigger clone lies one nucleotide off. The donors were a few dozen Caucasian individuals from Russia, aged 6 to 90 years, who were systemically healthy. Each donor gave 8.5 to 10 milliliters of peripheral blood, collected into EDTA-treated Vacutainer tubes. PBMCs were isolated by Ficoll-Paque density-gradient centrifugation, with at least 7 million obtained per sample. Total RNA was extracted from PBMCs with Trizol reagent, with at least 5.5 micrograms obtained per sample. For every donor, an aliquot of PBMCs went through flow cytometry to measure the percentages of naive CD45RAhigh/CD27high T cells. The sample is drawn from a study of blood T cells in healthy people across ages (dated by TCRdb to about 2015). The study in broad terms: In model experiments, template switching captured about one uniquely barcoded TCR beta cDNA molecule for every two T cells. Using deep sequencing normalized with unique cDNA molecular identifiers, the study measured how TCR beta repertoire diversity changes with age. Four age groups were formed from the donors: young (average about 17 years), middle-aged (around 41), aged (62) and long-lived (more than 75). To avoid experimental bias, donors of different ages were spread randomly across the sequencing lanes. Using the same blood draw, the study looked at two additional independent replicas of 1 million unique cDNA reads for two donors, one aged 18 to 29 and the other aged 80 or older.

The library was prepared using 5' RACE. A second 7 to 11 cycle PCR used a sample-barcoded 5' primer and a J-beta primer mix. A unique molecular identifier was introduced onto each TCR beta cDNA molecule by a template-switch 5' adaptor carrying 12 random nucleotides. Each sample yielded at least 3 million CDR3-containing paired-end reads. The Mint cDNA synthesis kit, primed by a TRBC-specific oligonucleotide, was used to synthesize first-strand cDNA from all RNA. All cDNA was treated with uracil-DNA glycosylase and then went through a first 18-cycle PCR with the universal primers M1SS and BC2_uni_R. From the authors' description of their analysis: For normalization, 1 million high-quality reads were randomly selected from each sample, with every read carrying a distinct molecular identifier. Reads sharing molecular identifiers were discarded rather than binned into consensus sequences. MiTCR, set to a Q25 quality threshold and the strictest error-elimination algorithm, was used for CDR3 identification, clonotype clustering and error correction. Lower-bound total TCR beta diversity was estimated with a nonparametric unseen species model using Euler transformation. TCRdb reprocessed the public reads (quality trimming at Q25 with fastp, clone calling with MiXCR) and kept in-frame beta chains. CDR3 protein sequences are deduplicated, and each keeps its most common genes and DNA. The V and J calls shown here were made by TCRdb, not taken from the authors' results. The sample yields roughly 1.9 million distinct CDR3 sequences; 39% were counted once. The biggest ten clones account for more than 20% of the sample.

General findings and caveats noted by the study authors: The CMV infection status of donors was not known, potentially confounding age-related changes in expanded clonotypes. A strong correlation was found between observed TCR beta diversity and the percentage of naive T cells measured by flow cytometry. The long-lived group showed more naive CD4+ T cells, fewer expanded clones and increased TCR diversity than the aged group, suggesting age selection. Estimates of total diversity based on one million sequenced T cells were regarded as lower bounds and as underestimates. Since profiling was done on bulk unsorted PBMCs, naive and antigen-experienced compartments could not be conclusively compared. As age increased, observed TCR beta diversity per million T cells dropped in a roughly linear way, and a significant reduction was already evident by age around 41.

V is clipped by 0 bases and J by 1 base, and the sequence between their germline boundaries is 19 bases long. The germline V gene gives CDR1 as SGHRS and CDR2 as YFSETQ. The CDR3 covers 18 residues, taking in both the cysteine and the phenylalanine. Just CDR3 DNA is preserved here, 54 bases in frame from base 1. This receptor was obtained from a human donor in good health. Sequences were obtained from blood. The V and J genes are TRBV5-1 and TRBJ2-5, with the D gene not confidently named. The bases read TGCGCCAGCAGCTTGGTTCCTGGTCGGGTTAGCAGCCAAGAGACCCAGTACTTC. This encodes CASSLVPGRVSSQETQYF.